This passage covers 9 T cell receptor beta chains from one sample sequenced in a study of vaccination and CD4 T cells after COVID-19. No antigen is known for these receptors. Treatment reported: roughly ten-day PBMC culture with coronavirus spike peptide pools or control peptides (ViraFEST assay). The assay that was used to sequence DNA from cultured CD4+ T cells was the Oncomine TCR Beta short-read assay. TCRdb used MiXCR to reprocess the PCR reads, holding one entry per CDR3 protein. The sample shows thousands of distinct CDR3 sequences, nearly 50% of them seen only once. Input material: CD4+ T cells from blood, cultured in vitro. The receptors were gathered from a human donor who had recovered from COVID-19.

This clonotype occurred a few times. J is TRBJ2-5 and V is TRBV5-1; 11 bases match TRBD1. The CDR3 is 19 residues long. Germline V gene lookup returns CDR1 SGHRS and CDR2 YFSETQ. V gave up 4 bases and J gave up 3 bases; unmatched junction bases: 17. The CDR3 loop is CASSPSRRTGGRWKETQYF. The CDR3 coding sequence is TGCGCCAGCAGCCCGAGCCGGAGGACAGGGGGCCGGTGGAAAGAGACCCAGTACTTC.

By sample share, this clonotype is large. The CDR3, as DNA: TGTGCCAGCAGCTTCAGCGGGAGTTACTACAATGAGCAGTTCTTC. This encodes CASSFSGSYYNEQFF. V and J are TRBV11-3 and TRBJ2-1; 8 bases are a match to TRBD2. The ends lost 3 bases at V and 3 bases at J; junction bases unmatched: 4. This CDR3 has 15 amino acids. Looked up from germline, CDR1 is SGHNT and CDR2 is YENEEA.

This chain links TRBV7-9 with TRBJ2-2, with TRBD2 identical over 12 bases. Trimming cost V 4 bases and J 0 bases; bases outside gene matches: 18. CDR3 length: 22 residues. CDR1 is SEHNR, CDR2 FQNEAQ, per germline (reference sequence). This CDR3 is CASSSTPGLAGRVRTNTGELFF. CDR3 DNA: TGTGCCAGCAGCTCTACGCCGGGACTAGCGGGTCGAGTACGAACGAACACCGGGGAGCTGTTTTTT.

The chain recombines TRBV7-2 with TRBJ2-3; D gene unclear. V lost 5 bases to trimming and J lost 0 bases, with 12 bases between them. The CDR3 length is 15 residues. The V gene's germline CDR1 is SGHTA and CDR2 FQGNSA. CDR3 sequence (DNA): TGTGCCAGCAGCGTACAGTTTTCTAGCACAGATACGCAGTATTTT. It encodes CASSVQFSSTDTQYF.

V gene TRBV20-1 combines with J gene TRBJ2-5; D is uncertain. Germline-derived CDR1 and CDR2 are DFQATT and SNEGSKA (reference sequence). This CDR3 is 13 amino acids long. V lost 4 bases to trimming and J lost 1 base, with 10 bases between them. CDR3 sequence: CSATRPGQETQYF. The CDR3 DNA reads TGCAGTGCTACACGTCCGGGCCAAGAGACCCAGTACTTC.

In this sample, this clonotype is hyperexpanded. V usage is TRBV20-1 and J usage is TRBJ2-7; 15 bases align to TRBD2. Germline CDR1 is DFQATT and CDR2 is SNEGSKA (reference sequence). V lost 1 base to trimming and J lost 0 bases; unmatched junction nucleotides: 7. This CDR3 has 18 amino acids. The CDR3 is CSARGIWTSGGDSYEQYF. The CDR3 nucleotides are TGCAGTGCTAGAGGGATTTGGACTAGCGGGGGGGACTCCTACGAGCAGTACTTC.

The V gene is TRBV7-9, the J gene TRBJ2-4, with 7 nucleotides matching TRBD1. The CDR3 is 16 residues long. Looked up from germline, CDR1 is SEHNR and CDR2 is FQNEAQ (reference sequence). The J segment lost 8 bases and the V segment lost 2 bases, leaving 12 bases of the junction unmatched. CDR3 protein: CASSLTGAPDGDIQYF. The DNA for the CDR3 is TGTGCCAGCAGCTTAACAGGGGCCCCCGATGGGGACATTCAGTACTTC.

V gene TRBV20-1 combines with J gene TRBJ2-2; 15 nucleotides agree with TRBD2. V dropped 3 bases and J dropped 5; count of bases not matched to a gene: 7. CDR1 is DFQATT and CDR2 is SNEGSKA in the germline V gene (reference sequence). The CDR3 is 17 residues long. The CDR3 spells CSASGLAGGPRTGELFF. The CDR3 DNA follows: TGCAGTGCTAGCGGACTAGCGGGGGGGCCTCGGACCGGGGAGCTGTTTTTT.

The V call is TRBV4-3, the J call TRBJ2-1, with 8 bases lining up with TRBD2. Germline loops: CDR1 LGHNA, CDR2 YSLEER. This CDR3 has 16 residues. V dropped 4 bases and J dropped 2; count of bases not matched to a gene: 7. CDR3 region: CASSPRGGGPYNEQFF. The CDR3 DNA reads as TGCGCCAGCAGCCCACGGGGGGGGGGCCCCTACAATGAGCAGTTCTTC.